Following are 15 T cell receptor beta chains from one sample sequenced in a study of T cell responses to AZD1222 COVID-19 vaccine. The repertoire was sequenced with immunoSEQ multiplex PCR; TCRdb's copy has only in-frame clones and lacks some. The sample has roughly 150,000 clones, around 90% seen once. The sequences come from peripheral blood, collected on day 0 of AZD1222 vaccination. These receptors were collected from an adult in good health.

The V and J genes are TRBV10-2 and TRBJ1-5, with D unclear. Trimming removed 6 bases from V and 0 bases from J, with 12 bases in between. The germline CDR1 and CDR2 sequences are WSHSY and SAAADI. The CDR3 is 15 amino acids. For the CDR3, the DNA is TGCGCCAGCAGCTCCTTCCTGGATAGCAATCAGCCCCAGCATTTT. It encodes CASSSFLDSNQPQHF.

The V and J genes are TRBV5-5 and TRBJ1-3; maybe TRBD1 (6 bases). The V end was cut by 1 base, the J end by 5 bases, with 10 bases between. The germline gives CDR1 SGHKS, CDR2 YYEKEE (reference sequence). The length of the CDR3 is 14 residues. In nucleotides, the CDR3 is TGTGCCAGCAGCTTGTCCCGGGACAGAAACACCATATATTTT. This sequence encodes CASSLSRDRNTIYF. Based on the CDR3 plus reference TRBV5-5 and TRBJ1-3, the full variable domain is DAGVTQSPTHLIKTRGQQVTLRCSPISGHKSVSWYQQVLGQGPQFIFQYYEKEERGRGNFPDRFSARQFPNYSSELNVNALLLGDSALYLCASSLSRDRNTIYFGEGSWLTVV.

CDR3 nucleotide sequence: TGTGCCTGGAGTGTAACGCCTAACTATGGCTACACCTTC. Translating gives CAWSVTPNYGYTF. V and J are TRBV30 and TRBJ1-2, with D hard to call. Germline assignment: CDR1 GTSNPN and CDR2 SVGIG (reference sequence). The CDR3 extends over 13 amino acids. V lost 0 bases and J lost 0, with 5 bases in between. The full variable domain, with the rest looked up from reference TRBV30 and TRBJ1-2, is SQTIHQWPATLVQPVGSPLSLECTVEGTSNPNLYWYRQAAGRGLQLLFYSVGIGQISSEVPQNLSASRPQDRQFILSSKKLLLSDSGFYLCAWSVTPNYGYTFGSGTRLTVV.

The chain joins TRBV3-1 (or the pseudogene TRBV3-2) to TRBJ2-2; the D gene is possibly TRBD2 (5 bases). The CDR3 has 13 amino acids. The germline V gene encodes CDR1 LGHDT and CDR2 YNNKEL (reference sequence). V lost 5 bases and J lost 6, with 10 bases in between. CDR3 amino acids: CASSSRVPGELFF. The DNA of the CDR3 is TGTGCCAGCAGCTCGAGGGTACCCGGGGAGCTGTTTTTT.

This chain uses TRBV7-2 with TRBJ1-2, with D unclear. The ends were cut back, 4 bases at V and 6 bases at J, with 12 bases in the middle. From germline, CDR1 is SGHTA and CDR2 FQGNSA. This CDR3 comprises 13 residues. As DNA, the CDR3 is TGTGCCAGCAGCTCGATAGCCAGAAATGGCTACACCTTC. As protein: CASSSIARNGYTF.

In its sample, this clone was seen once. This chain connects TRBV7-3 to TRBJ1-6; D remains ambiguous. The CDR3 is made up of 14 amino acids. Looked up from germline, CDR1 is SGHTA and CDR2 is FQGTGA. V shed 2 bases and J shed 7 bases, with 9 bases lying between them. The CDR3 is CASSLAGANSPLHF. DNA of the CDR3: TGTGCCAGCAGCTTAGCAGGCGCGAATTCACCCCTCCACTTT.

V gene TRBV3-1 (or the pseudogene TRBV3-2) combines with J gene TRBJ2-7, with 7 nucleotides matching TRBD2. V was pared by 0 bases and J by 6 bases, with 11 bases of the junction left unmatched. Germline-derived CDR1 and CDR2 are LGHDT and YNNKEL (reference sequence). The CDR3 is 16 amino acids. The CDR3 protein is CASSQDQELASREQYF. The CDR3 nucleotides are TGTGCCAGCAGCCAAGATCAGGAACTAGCGAGTCGCGAGCAGTACTTC.

This clone was seen only a few times. The germline gene is not matched at one end of the junction; a read error may be the cause. This chain uses TRBV7-7 with TRBJ2-4, with D uncertain. The CDR3 has 16 residues. Germline loops: CDR1 SSHAT, CDR2 FNYEAQ (reference sequence). Written as DNA, the CDR3 is TGTGCTAGCAGCTTATACTCACCTCGGACCAAAAACATTCAGTACTTC. This gives the protein CASSLYSPRTKNIQYF.

In DNA form, the CDR3 reads TGTGCCAGCAGTGAGGGCAGCGCAAATTCACCCCTCCACTTT. Amino acid sequence: CASSEGSANSPLHF. The rearrangement joins TRBV2 to TRBJ1-6; D is unclear. The CDR3 is 14 residues long. V was cut by 3 bases and J by 7 bases, with 10 bases left in between. The germline V gene has CDR1 SNHLY and CDR2 FYNNEI. The variable domain in full, with the rest retrieved from reference TRBV2 and TRBJ1-6, is EPEVTQTPSHQVTQMGQEVILRCVPISNHLYFYWYRQILGQKVEFLVSFYNNEISEKSEIFDDQFSVERPDGSNFTLKIRSTKLEDSAMYFCASSEGSANSPLHFGNGTRLTVT.

The V and J genes are TRBV4-1 and TRBJ2-2; TRBD2 aligns across 7 bases. The CDR3 loop spans 17 amino acids. V trimming: 0 bases; J trimming: 4 bases; junction bases outside the gene matches: 8. The germline V gene encodes CDR1 MGHRA and CDR2 YSYEKL. CDR3 in DNA: TGCGCCAGCAGCCAAGATCGATTCGGGAGGTCCACCGGGGAGCTGTTTTTT. Encoded protein: CASSQDRFGRSTGELFF.

The V call is TRBV7-9, the J call TRBJ1-1; 7 bases map to TRBD1. CDR3 length: 17 residues. Trimming at V came to 1 base and at J to 3 bases, leaving 11 bases not matched to a gene. Germline V CDR1 and CDR2: SEHNR, FQNEAQ (reference sequence). CDR3 nucleotide sequence: TGTGCCAGCAGCTTAGTGTCTAGGACAGGACGGGACACTGAAGCTTTCTTT. This codes for CASSLVSRTGRDTEAFF.

This clone was detected a few times. The V call is TRBV7-3, the J call TRBJ2-1; D gene uncertain. Germline V lookup: CDR1 SGHTA, CDR2 FQGTGA. Trimming stripped 5 bases from V and 6 bases from J, with 8 bases between. This CDR3 region has 12 residues. The CDR3 protein is CASSPPGNEQFF. CDR3 nucleotides: TGTGCCAGCAGCCCTCCTGGCAATGAGCAGTTCTTC.

The chain has TRBV5-1 and TRBJ1-6; TRBD1 aligns across 7 bases. The CDR3 sequence is 14 residues long. J gave up 9 bases and V 4 bases, and 7 bases lay outside the gene matches. Germline V lookup: CDR1 SGHRS, CDR2 YFSETQ. This chain's CDR3 is CASSVTGVGSPLHF. The CDR3 DNA is TGCGCCAGCAGCGTCACAGGGGTGGGTTCACCCCTCCACTTT.

This clone was recorded a few times. The V and J genes are TRBV28 and TRBJ1-6, with TRBD1 as a possible D gene (5 bases). The CDR3 spans 14 residues. V was shortened by 6 bases and J by 6 bases, with 12 bases between the two germline ends. CDR1 is MDHEN and CDR2 is SYDVKM in the germline V gene. CDR3 nucleotide sequence: TGTGCCAGCAGACTCGGGGGACCTAATTCACCCCTCCACTTT. Translation gives CASRLGGPNSPLHF.

This clone was observed a single time. At one of its ends the junction is not consistent with the germline gene, which may arise from a read error. This chain joins TRBV7-7 and TRBJ2-7; tentative D call: TRBD2 (5 bases). Germline CDR1 is SSHAT and CDR2 is FNYEAQ (reference sequence). CDR3 length: 16 residues. The CDR3 is CASSLTPQQRSYEQYF. The CDR3 coding sequence is TGTGCTAGCAGCCTAACCCCCCAGCAGCGGAGCTACGAGCAGTACTTC.